This T cell receptor beta chain comes out of a study of technical replicates of blood from a few donors. TCRdb's table, derived via immunoSEQ multiplex PCR, lists solely in-frame clones and lacks some. The data show some 48,000 clones, roughly 95% seen once. The germline CDR1 and CDR2 sequences are SEHNR and FQNEAQ (reference sequence). CDR3 length equals 18 residues. With 0 bases clipped from V and 0 bases from J, the junction kept 5 bases outside the gene matches. The TCR originated in a human donor in good health. The sequenced sample was T cells isolated from PBMCs. V gene TRBV7-9 combines with J gene TRBJ2-3; TRBD2 aligns across 11 bases. For the CDR3, the DNA is TGTGCCAGCAGCTTAGCGATAGGGACTAGCGGCAGCACAGATACGCAGTATTTT. Translating gives CASSLAIGTSGSTDTQYF.